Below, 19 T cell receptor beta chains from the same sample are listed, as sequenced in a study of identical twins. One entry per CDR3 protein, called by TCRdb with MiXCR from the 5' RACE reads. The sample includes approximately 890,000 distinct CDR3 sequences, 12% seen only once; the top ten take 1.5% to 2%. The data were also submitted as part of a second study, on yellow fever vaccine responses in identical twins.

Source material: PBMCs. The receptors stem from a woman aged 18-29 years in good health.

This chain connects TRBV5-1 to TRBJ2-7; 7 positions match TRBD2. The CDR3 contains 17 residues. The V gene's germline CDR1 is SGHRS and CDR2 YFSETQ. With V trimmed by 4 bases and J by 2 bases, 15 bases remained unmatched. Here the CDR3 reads CASSLVVRTSGTYEQYV. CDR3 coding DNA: TGCGCCAGCAGCCTAGTGGTTCGGACTAGTGGAACCTACGAGCAGTACGTC.

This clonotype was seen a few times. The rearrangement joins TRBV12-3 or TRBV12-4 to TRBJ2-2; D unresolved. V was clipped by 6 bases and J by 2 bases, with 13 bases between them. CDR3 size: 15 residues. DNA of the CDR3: TGTGCCAGCAGCCTCGACACGACCAACACCGGGGAGCTGTTTTTT. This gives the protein CASSLDTTNTGELFF.

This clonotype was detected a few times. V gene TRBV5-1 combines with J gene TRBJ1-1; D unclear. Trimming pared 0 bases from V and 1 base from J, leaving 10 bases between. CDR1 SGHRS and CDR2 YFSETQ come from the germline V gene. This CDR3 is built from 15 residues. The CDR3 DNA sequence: TGCGCCAGCAGCTTGGAGTCAAGTGCGAACACTGAAGCTTTCTTT. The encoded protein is CASSLESSANTEAFF.

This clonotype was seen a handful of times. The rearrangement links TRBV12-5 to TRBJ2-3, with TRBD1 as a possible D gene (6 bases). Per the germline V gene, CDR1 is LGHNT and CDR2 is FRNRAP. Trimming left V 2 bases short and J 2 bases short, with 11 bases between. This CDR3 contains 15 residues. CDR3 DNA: TGTGCTAGTGGTTTGAATACAGGGCCCACAGATACGCAGTATTTT. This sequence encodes CASGLNTGPTDTQYF. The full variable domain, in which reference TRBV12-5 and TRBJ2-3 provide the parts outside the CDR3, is DARVTQTPRHKVTEMGQEVTMRCQPILGHNTVFWYRQTMMQGLELLAYFRNRAPLDDSGMPKDRFSAEMPDATLATLKIQPSEPRDSAVYFCASGLNTGPTDTQYFGPGTRLTVL.

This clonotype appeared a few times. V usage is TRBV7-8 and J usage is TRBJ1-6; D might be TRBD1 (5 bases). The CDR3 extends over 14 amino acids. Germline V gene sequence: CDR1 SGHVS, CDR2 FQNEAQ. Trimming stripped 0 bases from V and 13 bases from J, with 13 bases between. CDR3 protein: CASSLALGGTPLHF. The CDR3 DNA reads TGTGCCAGCAGCTTAGCGTTGGGAGGGACTCCCCTCCACTTT.

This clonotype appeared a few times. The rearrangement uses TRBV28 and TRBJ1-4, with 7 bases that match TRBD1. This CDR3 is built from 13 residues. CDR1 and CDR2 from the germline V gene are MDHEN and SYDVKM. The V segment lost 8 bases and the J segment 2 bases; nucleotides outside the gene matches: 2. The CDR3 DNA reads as TGTGCCAGCTCGGACAGGACTAATGAAAAACTGTTTTTT. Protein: CASSDRTNEKLFF.

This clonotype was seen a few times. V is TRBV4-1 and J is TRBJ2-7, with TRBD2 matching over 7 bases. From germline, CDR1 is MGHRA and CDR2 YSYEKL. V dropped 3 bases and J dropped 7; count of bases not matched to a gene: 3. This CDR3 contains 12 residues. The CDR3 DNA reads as TGCGCCAGCAGCCAGGGAGGGGAAGAGCAGTACTTC. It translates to CASSQGGEEQYF.

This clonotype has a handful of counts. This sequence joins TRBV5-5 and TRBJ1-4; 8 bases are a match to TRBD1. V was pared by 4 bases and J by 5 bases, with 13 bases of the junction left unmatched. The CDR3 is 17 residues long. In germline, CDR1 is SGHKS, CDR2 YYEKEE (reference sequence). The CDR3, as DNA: TGTGCCAGCAGCATCGACAGGGGTGGTCCCCCCAATGAAAAACTGTTTTTT. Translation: CASSIDRGGPPNEKLFF.

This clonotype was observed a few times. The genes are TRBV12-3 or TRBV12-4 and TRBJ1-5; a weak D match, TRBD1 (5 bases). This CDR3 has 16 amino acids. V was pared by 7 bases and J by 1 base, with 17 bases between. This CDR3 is CASMNLREPSNQPQHF. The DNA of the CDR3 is TGTGCCAGCATGAACCTCAGGGAACCAAGCAATCAGCCCCAGCATTTT.

The CDR3 sequence: CASRPGWAGGTYNEQFF. As DNA, the CDR3 is TGTGCCAGCAGGCCGGGTTGGGCGGGAGGAACCTACAATGAGCAGTTCTTC. This chain links TRBV7-2 with TRBJ2-1, with TRBD2 identical over 8 bases. V lost 6 bases to trimming and J lost 2 bases; unmatched junction nucleotides: 12. Germline lookup yields CDR1 SGHTA and CDR2 FQGNSA. This CDR3 spans 17 amino acids.

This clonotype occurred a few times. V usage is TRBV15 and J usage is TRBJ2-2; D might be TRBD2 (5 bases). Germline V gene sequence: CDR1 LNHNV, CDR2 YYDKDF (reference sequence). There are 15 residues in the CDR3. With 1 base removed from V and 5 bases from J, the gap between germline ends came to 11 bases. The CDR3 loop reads CATSRVIGGTGELFF. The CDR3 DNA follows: TGTGCCACCAGCAGAGTCATCGGCGGGACCGGGGAGCTGTTTTTT.

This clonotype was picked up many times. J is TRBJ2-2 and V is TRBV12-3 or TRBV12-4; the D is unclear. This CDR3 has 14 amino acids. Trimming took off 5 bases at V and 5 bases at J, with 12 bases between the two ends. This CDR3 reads CASSGPRRTGELFF. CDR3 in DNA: TGTGCCAGCAGTGGCCCACGGCGGACCGGGGAGCTGTTTTTT.

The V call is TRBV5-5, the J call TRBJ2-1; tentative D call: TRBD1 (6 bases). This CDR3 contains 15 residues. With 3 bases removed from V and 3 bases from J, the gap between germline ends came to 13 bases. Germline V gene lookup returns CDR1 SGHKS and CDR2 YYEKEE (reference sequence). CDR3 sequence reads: CASSSEGTNYNEQFF. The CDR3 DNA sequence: TGTGCCAGCAGCTCTGAAGGGACAAACTACAATGAGCAGTTCTTC.

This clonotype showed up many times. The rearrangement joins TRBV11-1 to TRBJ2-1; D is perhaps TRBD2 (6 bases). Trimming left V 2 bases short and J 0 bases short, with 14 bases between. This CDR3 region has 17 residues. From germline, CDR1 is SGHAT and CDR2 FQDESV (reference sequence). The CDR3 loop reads CASSLLALASSYNEQFF. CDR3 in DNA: TGTGCCAGCAGCTTACTGGCTCTAGCGAGCTCCTACAATGAGCAGTTCTTC.

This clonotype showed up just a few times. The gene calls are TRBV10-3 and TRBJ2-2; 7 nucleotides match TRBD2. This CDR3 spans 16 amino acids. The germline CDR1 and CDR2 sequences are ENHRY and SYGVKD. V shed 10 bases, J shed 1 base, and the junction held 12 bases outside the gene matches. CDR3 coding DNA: TGTGCCAGTCGACTAGCCGGGCAGGGGAACACCGGGGAGCTGTTTTTT. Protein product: CASRLAGQGNTGELFF.

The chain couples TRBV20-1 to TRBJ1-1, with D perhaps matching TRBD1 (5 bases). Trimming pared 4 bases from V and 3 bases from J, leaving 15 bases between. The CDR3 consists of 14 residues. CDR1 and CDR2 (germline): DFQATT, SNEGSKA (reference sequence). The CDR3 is CSATQTATHTEAFF. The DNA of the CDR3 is TGCAGTGCTACCCAGACAGCAACCCACACTGAAGCTTTCTTT.

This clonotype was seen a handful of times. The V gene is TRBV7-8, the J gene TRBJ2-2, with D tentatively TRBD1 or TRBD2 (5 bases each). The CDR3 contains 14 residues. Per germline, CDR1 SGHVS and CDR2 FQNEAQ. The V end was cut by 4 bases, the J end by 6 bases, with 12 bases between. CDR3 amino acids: CASSWTGTAGELFF. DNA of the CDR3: TGTGCCAGCAGCTGGACTGGGACCGCCGGGGAGCTGTTTTTT.

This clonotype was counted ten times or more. The CDR3 loop reads CSARVSAQTYEQYF. In nucleotides, the CDR3 is TGCAGTGCTAGAGTCTCGGCCCAGACCTACGAGCAGTACTTC. The V gene is TRBV20-1, the J gene TRBJ2-7; D gene ambiguous. This CDR3 is 14 amino acids long. Trimming left V 1 base short and J 2 bases short, with 12 bases between. Germline V gives CDR1 DFQATT, CDR2 SNEGSKA (reference sequence).

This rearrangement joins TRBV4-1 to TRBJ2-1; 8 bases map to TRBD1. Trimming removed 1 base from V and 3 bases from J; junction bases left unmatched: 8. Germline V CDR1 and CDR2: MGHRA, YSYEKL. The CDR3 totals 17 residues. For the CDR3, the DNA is TGCGCCAGCAGCCAAGGAAGTCAGGGGGCCGTCTACAATGAGCAGTTCTTC. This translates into CASSQGSQGAVYNEQFF.